These T cell receptor beta chains were read from a single sample in a study of shared clonotypes between healthy human individuals. The repertoire was sequenced with immunoSEQ multiplex PCR; TCRdb's copy has only in-frame clones and lacks some. The sample contains 2 million to 2.5 million clones, 93% of which appear only once. What was sequenced was naive CD4+ T cells from PBMCs. The receptors were sampled from a man between 18 and 35 years old in good health. Some clones in this sample may be carry-over from other donors' samples. Each CDR3 is given with its conserved first and last residue. A D gene is named only where the DNA matches it firmly. Size values are once, few and many counts, or a class for expanded clones, and some rows have none.

clone_size | j_call | v_call | d_call | cdr3_aa | cdr3_nt
- | TRBJ2-1 | TRBV28 | - | CASSSTIPSLLRFF | TGTGCCAGCAGTTCCACTATCCCCTCCCTTTTGAGGTTCTTC
- | TRBJ1-1 | TRBV5-6 | - | CASSLSGLGMNTEAFF | TGTGCCAGCAGCTTGTCTGGGTTAGGCATGAACACTGAAGCTTTCTTT
- | TRBJ2-1 | TRBV7-9 | TRBD1 | CASSLGGTGGNEQFF | TGTGCCAGCAGCTTAGGCGGGACAGGGGGCAATGAGCAGTTCTTC
- | TRBJ2-7 | TRBV6-1 | TRBD2 | CASSTSGIEQYF | TGTGCCAGCAGCACTAGCGGGATCGAGCAGTACTTC
- | TRBJ2-5 | TRBV10-2 | - | CASRGGQLIETQYF | TGCGCCAGCAGGGGAGGACAGCTAATCGAGACCCAGTACTTC
- | TRBJ1-1 | TRBV28 | TRBD1 | CASSGGDSLNTEAFF | TGTGCCAGCAGTGGCGGGGACAGTTTGAACACTGAAGCTTTCTTT
- | TRBJ2-5 | TRBV7-3 | TRBD2 | CASSLAAQETQYF | TGTGCCAGCAGCCTAGCGGCCCAAGAGACCCAGTACTTC
- | TRBJ2-7 | TRBV6-1 | - | CASRDTGRTYEQYF | TGTGCCAGCAGAGATACAGGGAGGACCTACGAGCAGTACTTC
- | TRBJ2-7 | TRBV5-4 | - | CASSYFGTHDYEQYF | TGTGCCAGCAGCTACTTCGGGACCCATGACTACGAGCAGTACTTC
once | TRBJ1-2 | TRBV6-6 | - | CASRPRGGGYTF | TGTGCCAGCCGCCCGAGGGGAGGCGGCTACACCTTC
- | TRBJ1-2 | TRBV29-1 | TRBD1 | CSVDRGQGGYTF | TGCAGCGTGGACAGGGGGCAGGGAGGCTACACCTTC
- | TRBJ1-2 | TRBV18 | - | CASSPVGGRGYGYTF | TGTGCCAGCTCACCTGTTGGGGGCAGGGGCTATGGCTACACCTTC
- | TRBJ1-2 | TRBV4-1 | - | CASSEPGHYGYTF | TGCGCCAGCAGCGAACCGGGACATTATGGCTACACCTTC
- | TRBJ2-7 | TRBV7-7 | - | CASSQGLREEQYF | TGTGCCAGCAGCCAGGGCCTCCGTGAAGAGCAGTACTTC
- | TRBJ2-7 | TRBV18 | - | CASSPDTPEQYF | TGTGCCAGCTCCCCGGACACCCCCGAGCAGTACTTC
- | TRBJ2-3 | TRBV5-4 | - | CASSLGGASSTDTQYF | TGTGCCAGCAGCTTAGGAGGGGCATCTAGCACAGATACGCAGTATTTT
- | TRBJ1-4 | TRBV21-1 | - | CASSPPGLFF | TGTGCCAGCAGTCCCCCTGGACTGTTTTTT
- | TRBJ2-2 | TRBV18 | - | CASSPRMENTGELFF | TGTGCCAGCTCACCTCGGATGGAGAACACCGGGGAGCTGTTTTTT
- | TRBJ2-1 | TRBV5-1 | TRBD1 | CASSLLTGTGGYNEQFF | TGCGCCAGCAGTTTGTTAACCGGGACAGGGGGTTACAATGAGCAGTTCTTC
- | TRBJ2-5 | TRBV25-1 | TRBD2 | CASSSAGRETQYF | TGTGCCAGCAGCTCAGCGGGGAGGGAGACCCAGTACTTC
- | TRBJ2-7 | TRBV30 | - | CACYTGTSRSYEQYF | TGTGCCTGTTATACGGGGACTTCTCGATCCTACGAGCAGTACTTC
- | TRBJ2-3 | TRBV5-1 | TRBD2 | CASRKSSIAGVGPDTQYF | TGCGCCAGCAGGAAATCGTCAATAGCGGGAGTGGGGCCAGATACGCAGTATTTT
- | TRBJ1-4 | TRBV6-6 | - | CASSTARATNEKLFF | TGTGCCAGCAGTACAGCTCGCGCAACTAATGAAAAACTGTTTTTT
- | TRBJ2-7 | TRBV6-1 | - | CASSEDYRWRNEQYF | TGTGCCAGCAGTGAGGACTATCGGTGGCGCAACGAGCAGTACTTC
- | TRBJ2-4 | TRBV5-1 | - | CASSLRTSQNIQYF | TGCGCCAGCAGCCTTAGGACCTCCCAAAACATTCAGTACTTC
- | TRBJ2-2 | TRBV5-1 | - | CASSLVITGELFF | TGCGCCAGCAGCTTGGTTATCACCGGGGAGCTGTTTTTT